This is a list of T cell receptor beta chains from one sample in a study of shared clonotypes between healthy human individuals. The protocol was immunoSEQ multiplex PCR, while the TCRdb copy is restricted to in-frame clones and leaves out a portion. Among approximately 2,200,000 clones listed, 90% to 95% were seen once. The sample consisted of naive CD8+ T cells from PBMCs. All receptors come from a young man in good health. Some clones in this sample may be carry-over from other donors' samples. The CDR3 runs from the conserved cysteine through the conserved F or W. A D gene is named only where the DNA matches it firmly. The size of a clone is reported for some rows only, either as once, few or many, or as a class for expanded clones.

NA,TRBJ2-1,TRBD2,TRBV28,CASSPASGQLYNEQFF,TGTGCCAGCAGCCCCGCTAGCGGCCAGCTCTACAATGAGCAGTTCTTC
NA,TRBJ2-3,NA,TRBV6-1,CASTGHRRGTDTQYF,TGTGCCAGCACTGGACATCGCCGCGGTACAGATACGCAGTATTTT
NA,TRBJ2-2,NA,TRBV7-3,CASSLDRSTTGELFF,TGTGCCAGCAGCTTAGACAGGTCAACGACCGGGGAGCTGTTTTTT
NA,TRBJ2-2,NA,TRBV27,CASSLDTRNTGELFF,TGTGCCAGCAGTCTGGACACCAGGAACACCGGGGAGCTGTTTTTT
once,TRBJ2-5,TRBD2,TRBV28,CASSLRTSGQETQYF,TGTGCCAGCAGTTTACGGACTAGCGGGCAAGAGACCCAGTACTTC
NA,TRBJ2-4,NA,TRBV5-1,CASSLGGDIQYF,TGCGCCAGCAGCTTGGGGGGCGACATTCAGTACTTC
NA,TRBJ1-5,NA,TRBV27,CASSFSGPGNQPQHF,TGTGCCAGCAGTTTTTCAGGGCCGGGCAATCAGCCCCAGCATTTT
NA,TRBJ2-3,NA,TRBV27,CASSFSLREGTDTQYF,TGTGCCAGCAGTTTTTCTCTCAGGGAAGGCACAGATACGCAGTATTTT
NA,TRBJ1-3,NA,TRBV28,CASSLYIFGTTGNTIYF,TGTGCCAGCAGTTTATATATTTTTGGAACAACTGGAAACACCATATATTTT
NA,TRBJ2-7,TRBD2,TRBV10-3,CAIRGGTLYEQYF,TGTGCCATCAGGGGGGGGACGCTCTACGAGCAGTACTTC
NA,TRBJ2-3,TRBD2,TRBV6-1,CASSVAGAPRGTDTQYF,TGTGCCAGCAGTGTGGCGGGAGCTCCAAGGGGCACAGATACGCAGTATTTT
NA,TRBJ2-3,TRBD2,TRBV9,CASSVGSGTSGRPETDTQYF,TGTGCCAGCAGCGTAGGCAGTGGGACTAGCGGAAGACCAGAAACAGATACGCAGTATTTT
NA,TRBJ2-7,NA,TRBV5-4,CASSLEGNEQYF,TGTGCCAGCAGCTTGGAAGGCAACGAGCAGTACTTC
NA,TRBJ1-1,TRBD1,TRBV25-1,CASSEYIQGATEAFF,TGTGCCAGCAGTGAATACATACAGGGGGCAACTGAAGCTTTCTTT
NA,TRBJ1-2,NA,TRBV13,CASSLVQGNNYGYTF,TGTGCCAGCAGCTTAGTCCAGGGGAATAACTATGGCTACACCTTC
NA,TRBJ1-5,TRBD1,TRBV27,CASRKRTGDRSQPQHF,TGTGCCAGCCGAAAGCGTACAGGGGATCGAAGTCAGCCCCAGCATTTT
NA,TRBJ1-2,NA,TRBV4-2,CASSQERGDLNYGYTF,TGTGCCAGCAGCCAAGAGCGTGGAGACCTTAACTATGGCTACACCTTC
NA,TRBJ1-1,NA,TRBV2,CASSDDDLNTEAFF,TGTGCCAGCAGTGATGATGACCTGAACACTGAAGCTTTCTTT
NA,TRBJ2-7,NA,TRBV5-1,CASSLVGRGLEENEQYF,TGCGCCAGCAGCTTGGTAGGACGGGGGTTGGAGGAGAACGAGCAGTACTTC
NA,TRBJ2-1,NA,TRBV28,CASTSAPGNEQFF,TGTGCCAGCACCTCAGCCCCCGGGAATGAGCAGTTCTTC
NA,TRBJ2-7,TRBD1,TRBV19,CASTEGQGRAEQYF,TGTGCCAGTACCGAGGGACAGGGAAGGGCCGAGCAGTACTTC
NA,TRBJ1-2,NA,TRBV7-9,CASSLGAEPNYGYTF,TGTGCCAGCAGCTTAGGGGCAGAGCCTAACTATGGCTACACCTTC
NA,TRBJ2-7,NA,TRBV27,CASSPRTHSSYEQYF,TGTGCCAGCAGTCCTAGGACCCATTCATCCTACGAGCAGTACTTC
NA,TRBJ2-1,TRBD2,TRBV4-1,CASSPDGIAGENNEQFF,TGCGCCAGCAGCCCCGATGGTATAGCGGGGGAAAACAATGAGCAGTTCTTC
NA,TRBJ2-5,TRBD1,TRBV5-8,CASSVGQGLQETQYF,TGTGCCAGCAGCGTAGGACAGGGGTTACAAGAGACCCAGTACTTC
NA,TRBJ1-6,NA,TRBV28,CATERGSENSPLHF,TGTGCCACTGAGAGGGGGTCGGAGAATTCACCCCTCCACTTT
NA,TRBJ2-7,NA,TRBV4-1,CASSSGSYEQYF,TGCGCCAGCAGCAGCGGTTCCTACGAGCAGTACTTC
NA,TRBJ2-1,NA,TRBV11-1,CASSLRGSWNEQFF,TGTGCCAGCAGCCTAAGGGGCTCGTGGAATGAGCAGTTCTTC
once,TRBJ2-1,TRBD2,TRBV7-8,CASRDGTSGTYNEQFF,TGTGCCAGCAGAGATGGGACTAGCGGGACCTACAATGAGCAGTTCTTC
NA,TRBJ1-1,NA,TRBV6-1,CASRIQGNTEAFF,TGTGCCAGCAGGATACAGGGGAACACTGAAGCTTTCTTT
NA,TRBJ2-7,NA,TRBV28,CASSQSHEQYF,TGTGCCAGCAGTCAGTCCCACGAGCAGTACTTC
NA,TRBJ1-1,TRBD1,TRBV7-9,CASSLAGQGKTEAFF,TGTGCCAGCAGCTTAGCCGGACAGGGAAAAACTGAAGCTTTCTTT
NA,TRBJ2-2,NA,TRBV7-2,CASSLLEAGELFF,TGTGCCAGCAGCTTACTAGAGGCCGGGGAGCTGTTTTTT
once,TRBJ1-1,NA,TRBV19,CASRSLNTEAFF,TGTGCCAGTAGGAGCCTGAACACTGAAGCTTTCTTT
NA,TRBJ2-1,NA,TRBV7-9,CASSRGGEQFF,TGTGCCAGCAGCAGGGGTGGTGAGCAGTTCTTC
NA,TRBJ2-5,TRBD2,TRBV28,CASSSRALAGGRETQYF,TGTGCCAGCAGTTCCCGAGCTCTCGCGGGAGGGCGGGAGACCCAGTACTTC
NA,TRBJ1-1,TRBD1,TRBV29-1,CSVRQGPEAFF,TGCAGCGTTAGACAGGGACCTGAAGCTTTCTTT
few,TRBJ2-7,NA,TRBV5-6,CASSPTPADGEQYF,TGTGCCAGCAGCCCGACACCGGCCGACGGCGAGCAGTACTTC
NA,TRBJ2-1,NA,TRBV7-9,CASSAFRGSDEQFF,TGTGCCAGCAGCGCATTCCGGGGAAGCGATGAGCAGTTCTTC
NA,TRBJ2-2,NA,TRBV29-1,CSVEVTGVGTGELFF,TGCAGCGTTGAAGTGACAGGAGTCGGGACCGGGGAGCTGTTTTTT
NA,TRBJ1-6,NA,TRBV6-1,CASSGGLNSPLHF,TGTGCCAGCAGTGGAGGGCTAAATTCACCCCTCCACTTT
NA,TRBJ2-2,NA,TRBV7-9,CASSLSSTGELFF,TGTGCCAGCAGCTTATCTAGCACCGGGGAGCTGTTTTTT
NA,TRBJ2-5,NA,TRBV7-6,CASSSQLTQETQYF,TGTGCCAGCAGCTCACAGCTGACCCAAGAGACCCAGTACTTC
NA,TRBJ1-1,NA,TRBV7-9,CASSLGQNTEAFF,TGTGCCAGCAGCTTAGGACAGAACACTGAAGCTTTCTTT
NA,TRBJ2-7,NA,TRBV5-6,CASSLASDYEQYF,TGTGCCAGCAGCTTGGCTTCGGACTACGAGCAGTACTTC
NA,TRBJ2-1,TRBD1,TRBV4-3,CASSLRQGARARSSYNEQFF,TGCGCCAGCAGCCTTCGACAGGGGGCGAGGGCGCGTAGTTCTTACAATGAGCAGTTCTTC
NA,TRBJ2-1,TRBD2,TRBV7-6,CASSLGTRGNEQFF,TGTGCCAGCAGCTTAGGGACTAGGGGCAATGAGCAGTTCTTC
NA,TRBJ2-1,TRBD1,TRBV27,CASSLPSFGQVYNEQFF,TGTGCCAGCAGTCTTCCCTCTTTCGGACAGGTTTACAATGAGCAGTTCTTC
NA,TRBJ2-1,TRBD2,TRBV12-5,CASVTAGALGSEQFF,TGTGCTAGTGTGACAGCGGGAGCTCTGGGGAGTGAGCAGTTCTTC
NA,TRBJ2-7,NA,TRBV11-2,CASSLKSVPEQYF,TGTGCCAGCAGCTTAAAGTCTGTGCCCGAGCAGTACTTC